A selection of T cell receptor beta chains follows, all from one sample in a study of T cells expressing NK-cell markers. TCRdb re-called the 5' RACE reads; one entry per CDR3 protein, DNA not given. The ten most abundant clones cover 0.39% of a sample with about 260,000 distinct CDR3 sequences. Specimen: blood T cells: a sorted CD56 or NKG2C T cell subset, CD4+ or CD8+ T cells, or bulk PBMC T cells (not recorded which). The receptors come from a man aged 18 to 29 in good health. Each CDR3 is given with its conserved first and last residue.

V gene	J gene	CDR3 protein
TRBV20-1	TRBJ1-2	CSAATNYGYTF
TRBV5-5	TRBJ2-4	CASSLSRLAGTDQYF
TRBV29-1	TRBJ2-1	CSVEVSGSKGEQFF
TRBV7-2	TRBJ1-2	CASSLSGQGANYGYTF
TRBV5-1	TRBJ2-5	CASTDPGALGETQYF
TRBV28	TRBJ2-4	CASSDRAKNIQYF
TRBV24-1	TRBJ2-2	CATSDFSPGGAGELFF
TRBV9	TRBJ1-1	CASSGSGQGDTEAFF
TRBV7-3	TRBJ1-5	CASARDTDQPQHF
TRBV29-1	TRBJ2-7	CSVVADRGLEQYF
TRBV29-1	TRBJ2-1	CSVLPLALTGDEQFF
TRBV11-2	TRBJ1-1	CASSSDSGHLNTEAFF
TRBV6-2/TRBV6-3	TRBJ2-6	CASSYPSGANVLTF
TRBV6-1	TRBJ2-1	CASTTSNRDRNYNEQFF
TRBV7-8	TRBJ2-5	CASNRDREETQYF
TRBV20-1	TRBJ2-7	CSAPDRGRYEQYF
TRBV11-2	TRBJ2-1	CASSLGSLRDEQFF
TRBV12-3/TRBV12-4	TRBJ2-7	CASSFWSGTAYEQYF
TRBV11-3	TRBJ2-5	CASSPGSVQETQYF
TRBV5-4	TRBJ2-1	CASSSKAVGGLANEQFF
TRBV11-3	TRBJ2-1	CASSTHRGNNEQFF
TRBV6-5	TRBJ2-1	CASSYTPGTSKNEQFF
TRBV28	TRBJ2-5	CASSPLQGIQETQYF
TRBV29-1	TRBJ2-1	CSVADRAYNEQFF
TRBV2	TRBJ2-5	CASAPGSRGETQYF